The entry below describes one T cell receptor beta chain. Its specificity is not known. The sample comes from a study of cytomegalovirus exposure and HLA in healthy donors. General observations from the study: It was reported that TCR beta sequences correctly inferred the HLA-A and HLA-B alleles for most subjects. Most CMV-associated TCR beta chains were later found to appear HLA-restricted. Previously analyzed data showed that most TCR beta V segments were productive at a frequency of about 90% or about 30%.

The PCR used 60 Vbeta and 13 Jbeta primers. Only in-frame clones appear in the TCRdb table, and some are missing; sequencing was by immunoSEQ multiplex PCR. The data show 210,000 or so clones, about nine tenths seen once. This CDR3 spans 15 amino acids. Germline V gene sequence: CDR1 LNHNV, CDR2 YYDKDF (reference sequence). The J segment lost 2 bases and the V segment lost 2 bases, leaving 2 bases of the junction unmatched. The sequenced material came from PBMCs. The chain combines TRBV15 with TRBJ1-4; TRBD1 matches at 7 bases. This clonotype was obtained from a man in his thirties or forties in good health and CMV-seronegative. In nucleotides, the CDR3 is TGTGCCACCAGCAGAAACAGGGGTACTAATGAAAAACTGTTTTTT. It is translated as CATSRNRGTNEKLFF.